The entry below describes one T cell receptor beta chain. Its antigen has not been determined. The junction differs from germline at one of its ends, possibly a read error. The data were obtained in a study of blood T cell repertoires in COVID-19 (dated by TCRdb to 2019 to 2021). About the study as a whole: Samples covering the acute and convalescent phases of COVID-19 were provided by collaborators in the United States, Italy and Spain. The prospective study material was composed of cDNA or gDNA derived from T cells, B-cell-depleted T cells, or PBMCs. Subjects who had been exposed to COVID-19, were actively infected with it, or had recovered from it provided the deeply sampled blood TCRbeta repertoires that made up the dataset. The repertoires were released in a freely available public database intended as a resource for research on the immune response to SARS-CoV-2. Samples came from the ongoing ImmuneRACE study (first 160 participants) plus 1,254 subjects from 6 global collaborators. A de-identified subject ID, COVID-19 status, age in years and sex were almost always included in the sample metadata. Where available, HLA class I and class II types were taken from metadata supplied by the sample provider and were not determined by assay-based typing. The paper's findings and limits, for the study overall: How much clinical and demographic metadata was included differed by source and by participant, and the metadata was provided uncurated.

The germline V gene gives CDR1 as SGHDT and CDR2 as YYEEEE. The CDR3 runs 14 residues from the cysteine to the phenylalanine. Solely the CDR3 DNA is kept, with 42 bases framed from the first base. Each collaborating institution followed its own protocols to collect whole blood in K2EDTA tubes. For TCRbeta analysis, collaborator samples were shipped as frozen whole blood, as isolated PBMCs, or as DNA extracted from either sample type. The immunoSEQ Assay, a bias-controlled multiplex PCR, was used to amplify TCRbeta CDR3 regions from genomic DNA. The paper's processing steps were these. The number of nucleated cells in each sample was estimated from the amplification of reference gene primers within the assay. Sequence reads were collapsed and filtered to measure the absolute abundance of every unique TCRbeta CDR3 rearrangement. Productive Simpson clonality was computed per sample as the square root of Simpson's diversity index over productive rearrangements. The table comes from immuneACCESS by way of TCRdb, which keeps in-frame sequences with V and J called. Part of the clones is missing from these tables; in studies checked, under half for an unresolved V gene and the rest for unknown reasons. V and J calls and clone size come straight from that table; D and trimming were deduced from the DNA. The sample table records 220,000 or so clones; about three quarters of these occur just once. The top ten clonotypes cover 4.5% to 7% of the sample.

This chain joins TRBV5-6 to TRBJ1-1; matching of 6 bases hints at TRBD1 as the D gene. The sample taken for sequencing was peripheral blood. This receptor was obtained from a woman in her 70s with acute or convalescent COVID-19. The nucleotide sequence is given as TGTGCCAGCAGGTTGGGGGGGCACGGGACTGAAGCTTTCTTT. Translated, it gives CASRLGGHGTEAFF. With the portions outside the CDR3 filled from the reference TRBV5-6 and TRBJ1-1 genes, the complete variable region becomes DAGVTQSPTHLIKTRGQQVTLRCSPKSGHDTVSWYQQALGQGPQFIFQYYEEEERQRGNFPDRFSGHQFPNYSSELNVNALLLGDSALYLCASRLGGHGTEAFFGQGTRLTVV.